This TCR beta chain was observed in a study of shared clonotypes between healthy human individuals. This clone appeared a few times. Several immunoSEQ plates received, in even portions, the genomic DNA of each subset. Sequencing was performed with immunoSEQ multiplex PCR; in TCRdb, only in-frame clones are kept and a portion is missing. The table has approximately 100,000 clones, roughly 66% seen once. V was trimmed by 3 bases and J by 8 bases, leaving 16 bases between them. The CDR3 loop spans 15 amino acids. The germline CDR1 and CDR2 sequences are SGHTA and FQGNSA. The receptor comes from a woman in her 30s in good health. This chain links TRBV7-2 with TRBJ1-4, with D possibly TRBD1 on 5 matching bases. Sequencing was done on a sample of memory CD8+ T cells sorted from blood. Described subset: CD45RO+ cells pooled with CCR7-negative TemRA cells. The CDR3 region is CASSFGSGFPEKLFF. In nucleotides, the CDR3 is TGTGCCAGCAGCTTTGGATCAGGGTTTCCCGAAAAACTGTTTTTT.